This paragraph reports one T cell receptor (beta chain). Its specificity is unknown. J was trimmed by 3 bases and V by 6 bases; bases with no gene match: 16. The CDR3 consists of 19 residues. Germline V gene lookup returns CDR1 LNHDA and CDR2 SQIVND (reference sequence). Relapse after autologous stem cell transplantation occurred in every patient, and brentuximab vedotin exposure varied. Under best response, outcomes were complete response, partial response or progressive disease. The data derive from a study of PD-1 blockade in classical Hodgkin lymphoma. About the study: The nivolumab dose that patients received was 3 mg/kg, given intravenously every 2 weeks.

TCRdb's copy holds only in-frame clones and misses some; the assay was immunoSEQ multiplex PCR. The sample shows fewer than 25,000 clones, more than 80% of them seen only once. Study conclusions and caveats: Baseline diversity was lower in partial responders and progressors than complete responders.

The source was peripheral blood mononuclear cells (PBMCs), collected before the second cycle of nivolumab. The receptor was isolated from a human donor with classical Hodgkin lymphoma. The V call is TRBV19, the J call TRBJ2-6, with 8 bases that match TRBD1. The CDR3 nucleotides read TGTGCCAGTAGGGCGACAGGGGTCCTCGGAAAGTATGGGGCCAACGTCCTGACTTTC. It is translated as CASRATGVLGKYGANVLTF.